The present TCR beta chain was sequenced within a study of human thymus T cells. Note on this clone: Its target is unknown.

The study used thymus tissue resected during corrective heart surgery. Donors were healthy Finnish infants having corrective surgery for congenital heart defects. Method: immunoSEQ multiplex PCR; TCRdb's copy keeps in-frame clones and lacks some. Among 60,000 to 75,000 clones, 95% were seen once, and the ten largest hold around 0.034%. The study, taken as a whole, reports: Within thymic and blood repertoires, V and J gene usage appeared to be biased.

V trimming: 6 bases; J trimming: 5 bases; junction bases outside the gene matches: 10. CDR3 size: 15 residues. Per the germline V gene, CDR1 is MNHEY and CDR2 is SVGAGI. The chain links TRBV6-5 to TRBJ2-3; 8 bases fit TRBD2. Sequencing used thymus tissue. The TCR originated in a girl under two years old with a congenital heart defect but otherwise immunologically healthy. The CDR3 DNA reads as TGTGCCAGCAGACCGCCGGGACTAGGAGGAGATACGCAGTATTTT. The encoded protein is CASRPPGLGGDTQYF.